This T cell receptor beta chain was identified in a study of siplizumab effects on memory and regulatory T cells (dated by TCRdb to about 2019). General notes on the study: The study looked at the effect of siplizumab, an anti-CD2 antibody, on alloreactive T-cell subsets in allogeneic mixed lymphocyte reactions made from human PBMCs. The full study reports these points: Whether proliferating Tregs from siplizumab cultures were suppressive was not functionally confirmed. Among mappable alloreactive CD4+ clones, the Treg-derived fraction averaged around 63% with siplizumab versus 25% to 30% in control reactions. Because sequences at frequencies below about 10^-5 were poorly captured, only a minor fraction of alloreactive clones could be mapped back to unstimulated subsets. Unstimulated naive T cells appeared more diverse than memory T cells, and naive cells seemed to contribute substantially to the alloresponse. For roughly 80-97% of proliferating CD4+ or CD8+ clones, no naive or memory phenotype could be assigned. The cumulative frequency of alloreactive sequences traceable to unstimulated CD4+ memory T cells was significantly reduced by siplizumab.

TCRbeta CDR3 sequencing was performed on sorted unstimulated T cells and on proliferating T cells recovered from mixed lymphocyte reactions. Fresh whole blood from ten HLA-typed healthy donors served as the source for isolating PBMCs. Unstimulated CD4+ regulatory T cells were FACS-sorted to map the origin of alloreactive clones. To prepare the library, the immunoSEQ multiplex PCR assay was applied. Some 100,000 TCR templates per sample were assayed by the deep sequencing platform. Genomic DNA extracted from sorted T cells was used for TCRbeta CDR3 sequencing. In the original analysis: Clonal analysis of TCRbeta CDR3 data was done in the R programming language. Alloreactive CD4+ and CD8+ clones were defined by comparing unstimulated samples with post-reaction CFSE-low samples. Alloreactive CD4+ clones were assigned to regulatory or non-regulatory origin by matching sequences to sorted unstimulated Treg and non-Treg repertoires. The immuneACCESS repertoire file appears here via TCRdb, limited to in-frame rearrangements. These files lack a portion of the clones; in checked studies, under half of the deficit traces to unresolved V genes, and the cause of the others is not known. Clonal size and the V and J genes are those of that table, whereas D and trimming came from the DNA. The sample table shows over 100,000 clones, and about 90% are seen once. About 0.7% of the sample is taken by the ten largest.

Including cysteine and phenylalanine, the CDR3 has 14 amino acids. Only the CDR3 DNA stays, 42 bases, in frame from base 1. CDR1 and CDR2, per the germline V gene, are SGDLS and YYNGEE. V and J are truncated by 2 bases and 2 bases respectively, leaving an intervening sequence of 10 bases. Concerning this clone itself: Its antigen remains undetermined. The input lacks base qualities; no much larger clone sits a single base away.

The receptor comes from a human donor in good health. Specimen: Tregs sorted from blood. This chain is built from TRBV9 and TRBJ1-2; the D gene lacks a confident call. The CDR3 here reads CASSVRGMNYGYTF. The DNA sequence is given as TGTGCCAGCAGCGTGCGGGGTATGAACTATGGCTACACCTTC. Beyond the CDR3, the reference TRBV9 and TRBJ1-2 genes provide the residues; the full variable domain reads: DSGVTQTPKHLITATGQRVTLRCSPRSGDLSVYWYQQSLDQGLQFLIQYYNGEERAKGNILERFSAQQFPDLHSELNLSSLELGDSALYFCASSVRGMNYGYTFGSGTRLTVV.